The rows below give T cell receptor beta chains drawn from one sample of a study of early T cells in non-severe SARS-CoV-2 infection. TCRdb passed the 5' RACE reads through MiXCR, listing each CDR3 protein once. Of about 64,000 distinct CDR3 sequences in the sample, about an eighth are singletons; the top ten hold roughly 4.2%. Specimen: whole blood. Receptors were obtained from an adult who was a healthcare worker with PCR-confirmed SARS-CoV-2 infection or an uninfected control (not recorded which). CDR3s include the opening cysteine and the closing phenylalanine or tryptophan. D genes are given only for firm matches. Part of the rows lack a size; the others show once, few, many or a class for expanded clones.

DNA	CDR3	size	D	V	J
TGTGCCAGCAGTTTGAACAGGGCGAGCACTGAAGCTTTCTTT	CASSLNRASTEAFF	-	-	TRBV27	TRBJ1-1
TGTGCCAGCAGCGAAAGAGGACACGATGCCTACGAGCAGTACTTC	CASSERGHDAYEQYF	-	-	TRBV4-2	TRBJ2-7
TGTGCCAGCAGCTCCACCGGGACTAGCTCCTACGAGCAGTACTTC	CASSSTGTSSYEQYF	many	TRBD2	TRBV7-9	TRBJ2-7
TGTGCCAGCCGCTCTGGCCGGGCCAACGTCCTGACTTTC	CASRSGRANVLTF	few	-	TRBV5-4	TRBJ2-6
TGTGCCAGCAGCTCTTTAAGACAGGACTTGAACACTGAAGCTTTCTTT	CASSSLRQDLNTEAFF	-	-	TRBV7-9	TRBJ1-1
TGTGCCAGCTCAGCCAAGACAGGGGGAGGCACTGAAGCTTTCTTT	CASSAKTGGGTEAFF	many	TRBD1	TRBV18	TRBJ1-1
TGTGCCATCAGAGGCAGGGTGAACTATGGCTACACCTTC	CAIRGRVNYGYTF	-	-	TRBV10-3	TRBJ1-2
TGTGCCAGCAGCCCCCGTTGGGCGGGGGCGGGTGAGCAGTTCTTC	CASSPRWAGAGEQFF	-	-	TRBV7-2	TRBJ2-1
TGTGCCAGCAGCCGCCTCGGCAGGGCAACAGATACGCAGTATTTT	CASSRLGRATDTQYF	many	-	TRBV7-9	TRBJ2-3
TGCAGCATACTTGAGCGGAATGAGCAGTTCTTC	CSILERNEQFF	-	-	TRBV29-1	TRBJ2-1
TGTGCTAGCAGCTTAGTGGCTAGCGGGGGAGAGACCCAGTACTTC	CASSLVASGGETQYF	many	TRBD2	TRBV7-7	TRBJ2-5
TGTGCCAGCAGCTCGCGGGGAAACACCGGGGAGCTGTTTTTT	CASSSRGNTGELFF	-	-	TRBV25-1	TRBJ2-2
TGCAGTGCCCATACTCGAGTGGGCCTCAACACTGAAGCTTTCTTT	CSAHTRVGLNTEAFF	-	-	TRBV20-1	TRBJ1-1
TGTGCCAGCAGCCAGGGGTACGCTGAAGCTTTCTTT	CASSQGYAEAFF	-	-	TRBV3-1	TRBJ1-1
TGCGCCAGCAGCTTGGCAACGACTAGCGGTGCCTACGAGCAGTACTTC	CASSLATTSGAYEQYF	-	TRBD2	TRBV5-1	TRBJ2-7
TGTGCCAGCAGCGAACCGGTCGACACTGAAGCTTTCTTT	CASSEPVDTEAFF	few	-	TRBV9	TRBJ1-1
TGTGCCAGCAGCTTTCCGAGAATGTCCAATTACGAGCAGTACTTC	CASSFPRMSNYEQYF	many	-	TRBV5-6	TRBJ2-7
TGTGCCAGCAGTTTAAGTTGGATCCCCAGGCAGCCCCAGCATTTT	CASSLSWIPRQPQHF	-	-	TRBV12-3/TRBV12-4	TRBJ1-5
TGTGCCAGCTCCGGGACAGGGGGCAATCAGCCCCAGCATTTT	CASSGTGGNQPQHF	-	TRBD1	TRBV18	TRBJ1-5
TGTGCCAGTAGTTCCAGGGCGGGCTATGGCTACACCTTC	CASSSRAGYGYTF	many	-	TRBV19	TRBJ1-2
TGTGCCAGTAGTTTAGGGATCCAAGAGACCCAGTACTTC	CASSLGIQETQYF	few	-	TRBV19	TRBJ2-5
TGTGCCAGCAGTCGACAGGGCCTTCCCGGGGAGCTGTTTTTT	CASSRQGLPGELFF	few	TRBD1	TRBV6-5	TRBJ2-2
TGCGCCAGCAGCCAAGATCTTTCGGGGACTAGCTATTCGGATGAGCAGTTCTTC	CASSQDLSGTSYSDEQFF	many	TRBD2	TRBV4-3	TRBJ2-1
TGCGCCAGCAGCTTTGGGAACATTCAGTACTTC	CASSFGNIQYF	many	-	TRBV5-1	TRBJ2-4
TGTGCCAGCAGCCGGGACAGGACCTACTACGAGCAGTACTTC	CASSRDRTYYEQYF	-	TRBD1	TRBV7-2	TRBJ2-7
TGTGCCAGCAGTTTATCCTGGACAGGGACTAATGAAAAACTGTTTTTT	CASSLSWTGTNEKLFF	-	TRBD1	TRBV27	TRBJ1-4
TGTGCTAGTGGTTTGCCCCTCACCGCCTCAGATACGCAGTATTTT	CASGLPLTASDTQYF	-	-	TRBV12-5	TRBJ2-3
TGTGCCAGCAGTTACTCACGGGGGGAAGCTTTCTTT	CASSYSRGEAFF	-	-	TRBV6-6	TRBJ1-1
TGTGCCAGCAGCTCTGACATCTACGAGCAGTACTTC	CASSSDIYEQYF	-	-	TRBV11-2	TRBJ2-7
TGCAGTGCTAGAGATAAGGGGGTCAATCAGCCCCAGCATTTT	CSARDKGVNQPQHF	-	-	TRBV20-1	TRBJ1-5
TGTGCCAGCACTCGGGACACCTTCACGGCGAACACTGAAGCTTTCTTT	CASTRDTFTANTEAFF	many	-	TRBV2	TRBJ1-1
TGTGCCAGCAACCCGGGTACCGGGCCCTACAATGAGCAGTTCTTC	CASNPGTGPYNEQFF	few	-	TRBV6-2/TRBV6-3	TRBJ2-1
TGCAGTGCTTGGGACAGGGAGGATCAGCCCCAGCATTTT	CSAWDREDQPQHF	-	TRBD1	TRBV20-1	TRBJ1-5
TGTGCCAGCTCACCAGGGCTAGCGGGTCAAGAGACCCAGTACTTC	CASSPGLAGQETQYF	-	TRBD2	TRBV18	TRBJ2-5
TGTGCCAGCACCGGAGGGGGGTTGTCCTACAATGAGCAGTTCTTC	CASTGGGLSYNEQFF	many	-	TRBV12-3/TRBV12-4	TRBJ2-1
TGTGCCAGTAGTATAGATGAAGGGAGGAACTATGGCTACACCTTC	CASSIDEGRNYGYTF	many	-	TRBV19	TRBJ1-2
TGCAGCGTTGATGTGGTGGGTTCAGATACGCAGTATTTT	CSVDVVGSDTQYF	few	-	TRBV29-1	TRBJ2-3
TGTGCCAGCAGCTTAGTGGGACCCGCATGGGACGATGAGCAGTTCTTC	CASSLVGPAWDDEQFF	-	-	TRBV7-9	TRBJ2-1
TGTGCCAGCAGCTTAGGGAATACGCAGTATTTT	CASSLGNTQYF	many	-	TRBV7-2	TRBJ2-3
TGTGCCAGCAGCTTAGCCCTACAATTTCCGCAGTTCTTC	CASSLALQFPQFF	few	-	TRBV7-6	TRBJ2-1
TGCGCCAGCAGCTTGGCCCTGACAGGGGAAGAGCAGTACTTC	CASSLALTGEEQYF	many	TRBD1	TRBV5-1	TRBJ2-7
TGTGCCAGCAGCCAAACAGGGGGCGCCTCCTACGAGCAGTACTTC	CASSQTGGASYEQYF	many	TRBD1	TRBV7-9	TRBJ2-7
TGCAGCGGTGGGGGGAACACTGAAGCTTTCTTT	CSGGGNTEAFF	few	-	TRBV29-1	TRBJ1-1
TGCGCCAGCTATATTCTCGGGCCTACGCACTCCTACGAGCAGTACTTC	CASYILGPTHSYEQYF	many	-	TRBV10-1	TRBJ2-7
TGTGCCACCTCTGTTGGGCAACTAGCGGGGGACACAGATACGCAGTATTTT	CATSVGQLAGDTDTQYF	many	TRBD2	TRBV15	TRBJ2-3
TGTGCCAGCAGCCAGCGGACAGACTCACCCCTCCACTTT	CASSQRTDSPLHF	few	-	TRBV7-6	TRBJ1-6
TGTGCCAGCTCACCCGCCAGGGACAATGAGCAGTTCTTC	CASSPARDNEQFF	many	-	TRBV18	TRBJ2-1
TGTGCCAGCAGCCCCTACAGGGTCCTCTCTGGGGCCAACGTCCTGACTTTC	CASSPYRVLSGANVLTF	many	-	TRBV7-8	TRBJ2-6
TGTGCCAGCAGCTCGACAGGGCTGAATAATTCACCCCTCCACTTT	CASSSTGLNNSPLHF	many	TRBD1	TRBV7-2	TRBJ1-6
TGCAGCGTTGATTCCGGAAACACCATATATTTT	CSVDSGNTIYF	-	-	TRBV29-1	TRBJ1-3
TGCAGCGTTGGACAGGGAGGGCACACTGAAGCTTTCTTT	CSVGQGGHTEAFF	many	TRBD1	TRBV29-1	TRBJ1-1
TGCAGTGCCCCGGGACTAGTAGAGGACAATGAGCAGTTCTTC	CSAPGLVEDNEQFF	-	TRBD2	TRBV20-1	TRBJ2-1
TGTGCGGCAGCATCAGCATGGGATTTTCCCTGGGGCTGGACCAAAAACATTCAGTACTTC	CAAASAWDFPWGWTKNIQYF	many	-	TRBV6-1	TRBJ2-4
TGTGCCAGCAGGCTACTACAGCACACTGAAGCTTTCTTT	CASRLLQHTEAFF	few	-	TRBV6-2/TRBV6-3	TRBJ1-1
TGTGCCAGCAGCCTTGGACGACGCAATCAGCCCCAGCATTTT	CASSLGRRNQPQHF	-	-	TRBV3-1	TRBJ1-5
TGTGCCAGCAGCTTGTTGGACGGGAACACTGAAGCTTTCTTT	CASSLLDGNTEAFF	-	-	TRBV5-5	TRBJ1-1
TGCAGTGCTAGAGATTCCGGGCCAGCGGGAAATGAGCAGTTCTTC	CSARDSGPAGNEQFF	-	TRBD2	TRBV20-1	TRBJ2-1